These 23 T cell receptor beta chains were all obtained from the same sample, sequenced in a study of blood T cell repertoires in COVID-19. The method was immunoSEQ multiplex PCR; TCRdb's version includes in-frame clones alone and lacks a portion of them. The sample contains about 130,000 clones, approximately 74% of which appear only once. Sequencing was done on a sample of peripheral blood. These receptors were obtained from a man between 60 and 75 years old with acute or convalescent COVID-19.

The chain couples TRBV29-1 to TRBJ2-3; 8 positions agree with TRBD2. Germline-derived CDR1 and CDR2 are SQVTM and ANQGSEA. The length of the CDR3 is 17 residues. Unmatched junction bases numbered 9, after V lost 0 bases and J lost 1 base. The CDR3 is CSVEDQGPSGRTDTQYF. DNA of the CDR3: TGCAGCGTTGAAGATCAGGGGCCTAGCGGGCGCACAGATACGCAGTATTTT.

This clone occurred a few times. This chain uses TRBV24-1 with TRBJ2-1; a weak D match, TRBD2 (5 bases). Trimming stripped 8 bases from V and 5 bases from J, with 15 bases between. The CDR3 length is 14 residues. Germline CDR1 KGHDR, CDR2 SFDVKD. CDR3 sequence: CATTKRGADNEQFF. The DNA of the CDR3 is TGTGCCACCACTAAACGGGGAGCAGACAATGAGCAGTTCTTC.

V usage is TRBV18 and J usage is TRBJ2-7; 12 nucleotides align to TRBD1. The CDR3 is 15 amino acids. The V segment lost 3 bases and the J segment 5 bases; nucleotides outside the gene matches: 5. Germline CDR1 KGHSH, CDR2 LQKENI. This chain's CDR3 is CASSPLGQGAHEQYF. CDR3 bases: TGTGCCAGCTCACCCCTGGGACAGGGGGCCCACGAGCAGTACTTC.

V and J are TRBV9 and TRBJ1-2; weak D call: TRBD1 (5 bases). Germline CDR1 and CDR2: SGDLS and YYNGEE. V dropped 4 bases and J dropped 7 bases, with 17 bases sitting between them. The CDR3 runs to 14 residues. The CDR3 reads CASSPGGGKRGYTF. CDR3 in DNA: TGTGCCAGCAGCCCTGGGGGAGGGAAGCGTGGCTACACCTTC.

CDR3 nucleotide sequence: TGTGCCAGCAGTGAACAGTCCGATCAGCCCCAGCATTTT. Amino acid sequence: CASSEQSDQPQHF. J is TRBJ1-5 and V is TRBV6-1; D remains ambiguous. Germline V gene lookup returns CDR1 MNHNS and CDR2 SASEGT. CDR3 length: 13 residues. The V end lost 2 bases, the J end lost 5 bases, and 7 bases lay between the germline ends.

This clone was seen more than once but under ten times. The chain carries TRBV19 and TRBJ2-2; 8 nucleotides line up with TRBD1. This CDR3 spans 15 amino acids. The V and J ends lost 3 bases and 4 bases, in that order; junction bases with no gene match: 4. Germline V gene sequence: CDR1 LNHDA, CDR2 SQIVND (reference sequence). CDR3 in DNA: TGTGCCAGTAGTATGCATCAGGGGGCCACCGGGGAGCTGTTTTTT. Protein product: CASSMHQGATGELFF.

The V call is TRBV5-1, the J call TRBJ1-1; 11 bases line up with TRBD1. The J segment lost 2 bases and the V segment lost 0 bases, leaving 6 bases of the junction unmatched. Per germline, CDR1 SGHRS and CDR2 YFSETQ. This CDR3 region has 17 residues. The CDR3 here is CASSLVGQGEVNTEAFF. CDR3 coding DNA: TGCGCCAGCAGCTTGGTGGGACAGGGGGAAGTAAACACTGAAGCTTTCTTT.

This clone has a count of ten or more. The chain carries TRBV5-4 and TRBJ1-6; unclear D gene. The CDR3 sequence is 13 residues long. The V and J ends lost 0 bases and 10 bases respectively, with 8 bases between them. Germline V lookup: CDR1 SGHNT, CDR2 YYREEE (reference sequence). The CDR3 spells CASSLELRSPLHF. CDR3 nucleotides: TGTGCCAGCAGCTTGGAGCTTCGCTCACCCCTCCACTTT.

This clone has only one observation. The chain combines TRBV5-1 with TRBJ1-5; unclear D gene. Germline lookup yields CDR1 SGHRS and CDR2 YFSETQ. This CDR3 contains 15 residues. V gave up 0 bases and J gave up 0 bases, with 7 bases separating them. The CDR3 loop reads CASSLAGSSNQPQHF. CDR3 in DNA: TGCGCCAGCAGCTTGGCCGGGTCTAGCAATCAGCCCCAGCATTTT. Full variable domain (rest looked up from reference TRBV5-1 and TRBJ1-5): KAGVTQTPRYLIKTRGQQVTLSCSPISGHRSVSWYQQTPGQGLQFLFEYFSETQRNKGNFPGRFSGRQFSNSRSEMNVSTLELGDSALYLCASSLAGSSNQPQHFGDGTRLSIL.

This clone was detected only once. The V and J genes are TRBV3-1 (or the pseudogene TRBV3-2) and TRBJ2-7, with D possibly being TRBD2 (6 bases). The CDR3 sequence is 15 residues long. V lost 4 bases to trimming and J lost 4 bases, with 17 bases between them. Germline V lookup: CDR1 LGHDT, CDR2 YNNKEL (reference sequence). The CDR3 loop is CASSPTVTRGYEQYF. The CDR3 DNA reads TGTGCCAGCAGCCCCACGGTCACCCGGGGGTACGAGCAGTACTTC.

The V gene is TRBV28, the J gene TRBJ2-1, with TRBD1 matching 8 bases. Germline V lookup: CDR1 MDHEN, CDR2 SYDVKM. CDR3 length equals 14 residues. J gave up 3 bases and V 7 bases, and 5 bases lay outside the gene matches. The CDR3 DNA reads TGTGCCAGCAAGGACAGGGCGGGCTACAATGAGCAGTTCTTC. Encoded protein: CASKDRAGYNEQFF. The full variable domain, with the rest looked up from reference TRBV28 and TRBJ2-1, is DVKVTQSSRYLVKRTGEKVFLECVQDMDHENMFWYRQDPGLGLRLIYFSYDVKMKEKGDIPEGYSVSREKKERFSLILESASTNQTSMYLCASKDRAGYNEQFFGPGTRLTVL.

The chain links TRBV7-9 to TRBJ1-1, with 12 nucleotides matching TRBD1. With V trimmed by 4 bases and J by 4 bases, 4 bases remained unmatched. CDR1 and CDR2 (germline): SEHNR, FQNEAQ (reference sequence). The CDR3 contains 15 residues. Written as DNA, the CDR3 is TGTGCCAGCAGCTGGGACAGGGGGCTGGGCACTGAAGCTTTCTTT. This gives the protein CASSWDRGLGTEAFF.

The V call is TRBV3-1 (or the pseudogene TRBV3-2), the J call TRBJ2-7; 15 bases are shared with TRBD2. The CDR3 covers 13 residues. The V and J ends lost 8 bases and 8 bases, in that order; junction bases with no gene match: 4. The germline V gene has CDR1 LGHDT and CDR2 YNNKEL (reference sequence). The CDR3 loop reads CASHGLAGGQQYF. CDR3 nucleotides: TGTGCCAGCCACGGACTAGCGGGAGGGCAGCAGTACTTC.

The table lists this clone with a few counts. This chain uses TRBV5-1 with TRBJ2-2, with D possibly matching TRBD2 (5 bases). This CDR3 is built from 15 residues. Germline V gives CDR1 SGHRS, CDR2 YFSETQ. Trimming removed 5 bases from V and 8 bases from J, with 19 bases in between. DNA for the CDR3: TGCGCCAGCAGACAGTCGACTACTCCGTATGGGGAGCTGTTTTTT. Its protein is CASRQSTTPYGELFF.

On this clone itself: Other nucleotide sequences in the sample specify the same CDR3. This chain joins TRBV14 and TRBJ1-1; 7 nucleotides align to TRBD1. The V and J ends lost 4 bases and 2 bases, in that order; junction bases with no gene match: 1. Germline V gives CDR1 SGHDN, CDR2 FVKESK. The CDR3 length is 13 residues. The CDR3 DNA follows: TGTGCCAGCAGCCGACAGGGAAACACTGAAGCTTTCTTT. Translating it yields CASSRQGNTEAFF.

CDR3 protein: CSVEVTRESGYTF. The DNA of the CDR3 is TGCAGCGTTGAAGTTACCAGGGAAAGCGGCTACACCTTC. This sequence joins TRBV29-1 and TRBJ1-2, with D possibly being TRBD1 (5 bases). Germline CDR1 and CDR2: SQVTM and ANQGSEA. The length of the CDR3 is 13 residues. V lost 1 base, J lost 8 bases, and 14 bases lay in between. The whole variable domain, remainder taken from reference TRBV29-1 and TRBJ1-2, is SAVISQKPSRDICQRGTSLTIQCQVDSQVTMMFWYRQQPGQSLTLIATANQGSEATYESGFVIDKFPISRPNLTFSTLTVSNMSPEDSSIYLCSVEVTRESGYTFGSGTRLTVV.

This chain connects TRBV9 to TRBJ2-3; 9 nucleotides align to TRBD2. Trimming took 3 bases from V and 2 from J; bases not matched to a gene: 7. The CDR3 is 16 residues long. Germline-derived CDR1 and CDR2 are SGDLS and YYNGEE. The CDR3 DNA is TGTGCCAGCAGCGGACCGGGACTAGCCTCCACAGATACGCAGTATTTT. Its translation is CASSGPGLASTDTQYF.

V and J are TRBV5-6 and TRBJ1-1, with 7 bases aligning to TRBD1. Germline-derived CDR1 and CDR2 are SGHDT and YYEEEE. V trimming: 7 bases; J trimming: 0 bases; junction bases outside the gene matches: 9. This CDR3 has 15 residues. In DNA form, the CDR3 reads TGTGCCAGCGGCCGAGGGGGCCTCATGAACACTGAAGCTTTCTTT. Translating gives CASGRGGLMNTEAFF.

The chain combines TRBV27 with TRBJ2-3; 10 bases are a match to TRBD2. J lost 6 bases, V lost 10 bases, and 19 bases had no gene match. This CDR3 has 17 amino acids. From germline, CDR1 is MNHEY and CDR2 SMNVEV (reference sequence). DNA for the CDR3: TGTGCCAACCCAGACGGCTCGAGCGGGAGGGCCGGGGATACGCAGTATTTT. Encoded protein: CANPDGSSGRAGDTQYF.

The chain carries TRBV19 and TRBJ2-7, with D uncertain. Germline assignment: CDR1 LNHDA and CDR2 SQIVND (reference sequence). There are 15 residues in the CDR3. V was pared by 5 bases and J by 0 bases, with 14 bases between. The CDR3 is CASSVAPVSSYEQYF. For the CDR3, the DNA is TGTGCCAGTAGTGTTGCACCGGTTAGCTCCTACGAGCAGTACTTC.

In this sample, this clone turned up once. The rearrangement uses TRBV29-1 and TRBJ2-7; a possible D gene is TRBD1 (5 bases). Germline assignment: CDR1 SQVTM and CDR2 ANQGSEA. This CDR3 has 13 residues. Trimming removed 1 base from V and 2 bases from J, with 9 bases in between. The CDR3 DNA follows: TGCAGCGTTGAAGGTGGCAGGGCCTACGAGCAGTACTTC. This encodes CSVEGGRAYEQYF.

This chain links TRBV12-3 or TRBV12-4 with TRBJ2-2; no reliable D call. The V end was cut by 6 bases, the J end by 6 bases, with 8 bases between. This CDR3 is built from 12 residues. For the CDR3, the DNA is TGTGCCAGCAGCTTCTCCCCCGGGGAGCTGTTTTTT. Its translation is CASSFSPGELFF.

V and J are TRBV30 and TRBJ1-5; D uncertain. V was cut by 1 base and J by 1 base, with 8 bases left in between. Germline loops: CDR1 GTSNPN, CDR2 SVGIG (reference sequence). The CDR3 has 14 amino acids. CDR3 in amino acids: CAWSAGLSNQPQHF. The CDR3 DNA is TGTGCCTGGAGTGCGGGGTTAAGCAATCAGCCCCAGCATTTT.